This T cell receptor beta chain was observed in a study of neurological immune-mediated disorders. This clonotype came up many times. Unmatched junction bases numbered 3, after V lost 4 bases and J lost 0 bases. The CDR3 contains 14 residues. Germline values: CDR1 SGHRS, CDR2 YFSETQ. TCRdb re-analysed the 5' RACE reads in MiXCR, keeping a single row per CDR3 protein. This repertoire shows under 60,000 distinct CDR3 sequences, 4.5% to 7% found once; its top ten account for 1.1% to 1.5%. This TCR derives from a young woman with multiple sclerosis. The V gene is TRBV5-1, the J gene TRBJ1-2; 7 bases are a match to TRBD1. Source material: CD4+ T cells from blood. The DNA for the CDR3 is TGCGCCAGCAGCGAACAGGGGACTAACTATGGCTACACCTTC. Translation: CASSEQGTNYGYTF.